Sequencing of this TCR beta chain was carried out in a study of cytomegalovirus exposure and HLA in healthy donors. This clone was observed once. Unmatched junction bases numbered 4, after V lost 6 bases and J lost 4 bases. The CDR3 contains 13 residues. Germline V gives CDR1 MNHEY, CDR2 SVGAGI. In the PCR, 60 Vbeta and 13 Jbeta primers were used. Produced via immunoSEQ multiplex PCR; TCRdb's table is partial and in-frame only. The table records some 160,000 clones, over 75% of them present only once. Sequencing used PBMCs. The sequence derives from a man aged 55 to 69 in good health and CMV-seronegative. This rearrangement joins TRBV6-5 to TRBJ1-2, with 8 positions matching TRBD1. CDR3 in amino acids: CASSYTGGYGYTF. As DNA, the CDR3 is TGTGCCAGCAGCTACACAGGGGGCTATGGCTACACCTTC.